This T cell receptor (beta chain) was sequenced during a study of T cells in Graves' hyperthyroidism and ophthalmopathy. The cohort's ophthalmopathy patients, a group with duration under 3 months, had a Clinical Activity Score of at least 3 and a NOSPECS grade of at least 4. Amplified regions were TCR beta CDR3 sequences from RNA transcripts. When the TCR CDR3 underwent first-round RT-PCR, the HTBI primer set was used. Via MiXCR, TCRdb re-called the multiplex PCR reads, giving one row per CDR3 protein. The data contain around 540,000 distinct CDR3 sequences, roughly 16% of them seen just once; the ten biggest clones take up 25% to 30%. Trimming removed 5 bases from V and 8 bases from J, with 18 bases in between. The CDR3 is 15 residues long. Germline CDR1 and CDR2: KGHSH and LQKENI. This clonotype occurred a few times.

Sequencing was performed on blood. The chain couples TRBV18 to TRBJ1-4; D is unclear. This clonotype originated in a woman aged 30 to 39 with Graves' ophthalmopathy. CDR3 in amino acids: CASSKEGSEGEKLFF. CDR3 nucleotide sequence: TGTGCCAGCTCAAAGGAGGGATCTGAAGGAGAAAAACTGTTTTTT.